The subject of this entry is one T cell receptor beta chain. The antigen is undetermined. These data belong to a study of vaccination and CD4 T cells after COVID-19. Germline V gene data show CDR1 as SGDLS and CDR2 as YYNGEE. The CDR3 spans 16 residues. Trimming at V came to 3 bases and at J to 1 base, leaving 8 bases not matched to a gene. Treatment here: roughly ten-day PBMC culture with coronavirus spike peptide pools or control peptides (ViraFEST assay). Sequencing of the DNA from cultured CD4+ T cells was carried out with the Oncomine TCR Beta short-read assay. TCRdb reprocessed the PCR reads via MiXCR and lists one record per CDR3 protein. The table lists about 6,500 distinct CDR3 sequences, roughly 18% of them singletons.

The clonotype was recovered from a human donor who had recovered from COVID-19. This rearrangement joins TRBV9 to TRBJ2-5; 8 nucleotides align to TRBD2. The sequenced sample consisted of CD4+ T cells from blood, cultured in vitro. CDR3 sequence reads: CASSAHGGGAQETQYF. The CDR3 bases are TGTGCCAGCAGCGCCCACGGGGGGGGTGCCCAAGAGACCCAGTACTTC.